This T cell receptor beta chain derives from a study of blood T cell repertoires in COVID-19. Background on the study: Nucleic acid was either cDNA or gDNA, and it came from T cells, B-cell-depleted T cells, or PBMCs.

The CDR3 loop spans 17 amino acids. Under the authors' procedure: Reference gene primer amplification gave estimated nucleated cell counts. Repertoires were generated with immunoSEQ multiplex PCR, while TCRdb's copy carries only in-frame clones and drops some. The D gene and trimming were derived from the DNA, and the V and J assignments and clone size from that table. The sample has about 180,000 clones, 80% to 90% seen once. The sequence derives from a middle-aged man with active or convalescent COVID-19. The V gene is TRBV21-1, the J gene TRBJ1-5; the table's D gene call, TRBD1, was not cross checked with the DNA. TRBV21-1 is a pseudogene locus. Sequencing was performed on peripheral blood. In DNA, the CDR3 is TGTGCCAGCAGCAAAGGTTCGCGGACAGCCCAGGGACAGCCCCAGCATTTT. Amino acids: CASSKGSRTAQGQPQHF.